The TCR beta chain under discussion was sequenced for a study of OX40 agonist ivuxolimab in advanced cancers. TCRdb's copy holds only in-frame clones and misses some; the assay was immunoSEQ multiplex PCR. Counted here are under 65,000 clones, approximately 92% occurring once; the ten biggest clones make up 9.5% to 13%. Study findings and constraints: At doses 0.1 to 3.0 mg/kg, CD4+ and CD8+ clones expanded.

On this clone: Its matching antigen is unknown.

From germline, CDR1 is SGDLS and CDR2 YYNGEE. The CDR3 has 16 amino acids. After removal of 3 bases from V and 7 bases from J, the junction contained 6 bases not matched to a gene. The TCR was taken from an adult with an advanced solid tumor such as melanoma, head and neck, liver or kidney cancer. The chain carries TRBV9 and TRBJ2-2; 13 bases align to TRBD2. Source: CD4+ or CD8+ T cells sorted from blood, taken in a trial of the OX40 agonist ivuxolimab. As DNA, the CDR3 is TGTGCCAGCAGCGGCCGACTAGCGGGAGGTGGCGGGGAGCTGTTTTTT. Protein sequence: CASSGRLAGGGGELFF.